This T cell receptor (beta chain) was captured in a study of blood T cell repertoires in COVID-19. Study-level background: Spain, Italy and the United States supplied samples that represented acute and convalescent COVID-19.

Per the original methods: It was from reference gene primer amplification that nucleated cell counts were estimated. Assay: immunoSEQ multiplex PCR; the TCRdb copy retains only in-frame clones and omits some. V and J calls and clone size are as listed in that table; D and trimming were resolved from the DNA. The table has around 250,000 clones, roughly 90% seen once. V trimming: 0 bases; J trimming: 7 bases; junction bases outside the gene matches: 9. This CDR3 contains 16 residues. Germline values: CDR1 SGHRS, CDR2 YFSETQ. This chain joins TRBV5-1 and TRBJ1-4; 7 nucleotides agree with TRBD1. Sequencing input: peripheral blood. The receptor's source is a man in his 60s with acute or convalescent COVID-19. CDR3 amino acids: CASSLALLGTAEKLFF. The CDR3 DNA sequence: TGCGCCAGCAGCTTGGCCCTTTTAGGGACAGCTGAAAAACTGTTTTTT.